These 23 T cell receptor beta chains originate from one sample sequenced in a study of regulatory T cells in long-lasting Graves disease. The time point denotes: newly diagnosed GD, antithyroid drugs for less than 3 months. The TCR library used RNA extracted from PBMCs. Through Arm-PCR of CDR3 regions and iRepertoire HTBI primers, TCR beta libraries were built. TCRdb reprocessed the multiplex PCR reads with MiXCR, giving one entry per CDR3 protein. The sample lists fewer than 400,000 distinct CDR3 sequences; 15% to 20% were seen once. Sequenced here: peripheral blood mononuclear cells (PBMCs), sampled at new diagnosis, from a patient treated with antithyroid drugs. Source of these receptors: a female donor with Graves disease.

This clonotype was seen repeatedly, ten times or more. CDR3 bases: TGTGCCTGCACTTACAGGGGGCGAGAGACCCAGTACTTC. Residues: CACTYRGRETQYF. The rearrangement uses TRBV30 and TRBJ2-5; 9 bases align to TRBD1. Germline V gene sequence: CDR1 GTSNPN, CDR2 SVGIG (reference sequence). V dropped 6 bases and J dropped 4; count of bases not matched to a gene: 6. This CDR3 region has 13 residues.

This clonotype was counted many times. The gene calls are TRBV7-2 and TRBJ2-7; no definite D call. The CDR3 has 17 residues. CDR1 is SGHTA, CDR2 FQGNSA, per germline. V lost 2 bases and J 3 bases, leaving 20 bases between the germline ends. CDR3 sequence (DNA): TGTGCCAGCAGCTTACCCAACCGGGCCCCACTATGCTACGAGCAGTACTTC. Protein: CASSLPNRAPLCYEQYF.

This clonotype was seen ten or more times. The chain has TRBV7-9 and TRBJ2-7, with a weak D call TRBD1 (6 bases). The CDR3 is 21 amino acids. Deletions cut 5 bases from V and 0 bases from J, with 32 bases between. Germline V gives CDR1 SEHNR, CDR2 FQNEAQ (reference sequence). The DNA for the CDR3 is TGTGCCAGCAGCCCACCTACATTCCCGAGACAGGACGTTGGGAGCTCCTACGAGCAGTACTTC. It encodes CASSPPTFPRQDVGSSYEQYF. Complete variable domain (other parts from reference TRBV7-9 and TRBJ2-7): DTGVSQNPRHKITKRGQNVTFRCDPISEHNRLYWYRQTLGQGPEFLTYFQNEAQLEKSRLLSDRFSAERPKGSFSTLEIQRTEQGDSAMYLCASSPPTFPRQDVGSSYEQYFGPGTRLTVT.

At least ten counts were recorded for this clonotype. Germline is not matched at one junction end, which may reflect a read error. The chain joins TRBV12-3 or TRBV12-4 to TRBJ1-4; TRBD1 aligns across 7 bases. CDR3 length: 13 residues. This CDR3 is CASSRDSLEKLFF. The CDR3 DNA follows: TGTGCCAGCAGCCGGGACAGCCTTGAAAAACTGTTCTTT.

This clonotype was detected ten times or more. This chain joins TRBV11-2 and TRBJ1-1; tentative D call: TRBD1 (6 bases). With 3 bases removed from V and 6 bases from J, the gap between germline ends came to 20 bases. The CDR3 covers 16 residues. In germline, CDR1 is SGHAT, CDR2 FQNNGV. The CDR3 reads CASSFKVQGGGPEAFF. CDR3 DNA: TGTGCCAGCAGCTTTAAGGTACAGGGTGGGGGCCCTGAAGCTTTCTTT.

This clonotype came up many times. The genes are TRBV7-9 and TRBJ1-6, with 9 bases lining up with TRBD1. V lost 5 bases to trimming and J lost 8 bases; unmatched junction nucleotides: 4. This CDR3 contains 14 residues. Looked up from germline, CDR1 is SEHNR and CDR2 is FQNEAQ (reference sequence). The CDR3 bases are TGTGCCAGCAGCCTGGACAGGGGCCATTCACCCCTCCACTTT. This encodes CASSLDRGHSPLHF.

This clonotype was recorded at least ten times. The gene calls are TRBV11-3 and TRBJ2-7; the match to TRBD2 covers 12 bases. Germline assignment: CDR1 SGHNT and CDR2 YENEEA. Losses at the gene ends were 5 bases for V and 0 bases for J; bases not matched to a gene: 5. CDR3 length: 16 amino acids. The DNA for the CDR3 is TGTGCCAGCAGCCTAAGGACTAGCGGGGTCTCCTACGAGCAGTACTTC. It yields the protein CASSLRTSGVSYEQYF. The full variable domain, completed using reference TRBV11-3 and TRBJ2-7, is EAGVVQSPRYKIIEKKQPVAFWCNPISGHNTLYWYLQNLGQGPELLIRYENEEAVDDSQLPKDRFSAERLKGVDSTLKIQPAELGDSAVYLCASSLRTSGVSYEQYFGPGTRLTVT.

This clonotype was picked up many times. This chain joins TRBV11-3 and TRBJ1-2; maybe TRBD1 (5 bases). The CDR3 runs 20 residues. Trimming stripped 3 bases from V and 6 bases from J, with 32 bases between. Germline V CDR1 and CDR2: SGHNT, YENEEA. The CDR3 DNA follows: TGTGCCAGCAGCTTGAAGACTTTTGAGGGCCGCCAAAAGGAAGGGGATGGCTACACCTTC. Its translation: CASSLKTFEGRQKEGDGYTF.

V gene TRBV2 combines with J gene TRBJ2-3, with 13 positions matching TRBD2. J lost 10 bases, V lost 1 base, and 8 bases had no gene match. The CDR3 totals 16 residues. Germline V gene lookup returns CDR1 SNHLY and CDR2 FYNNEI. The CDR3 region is CASSEGRGLAGASQYF. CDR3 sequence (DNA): TGTGCCAGCAGTGAAGGGAGAGGACTAGCGGGAGCGTCGCAGTATTTT. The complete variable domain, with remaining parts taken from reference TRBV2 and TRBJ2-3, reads EPEVTQTPSHQVTQMGQEVILRCVPISNHLYFYWYRQILGQKVEFLVSFYNNEISEKSEIFDDQFSVERPDGSNFTLKIRSTKLEDSAMYFCASSEGRGLAGASQYFGPGTRLTVL.

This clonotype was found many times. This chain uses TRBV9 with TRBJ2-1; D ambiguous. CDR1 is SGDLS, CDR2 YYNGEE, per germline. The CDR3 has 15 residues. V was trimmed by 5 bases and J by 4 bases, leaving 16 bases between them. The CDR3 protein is CASSPSGPKYNEQFF. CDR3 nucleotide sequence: TGTGCCAGCAGTCCTTCCGGGCCTAAATACAATGAGCAGTTCTTC.

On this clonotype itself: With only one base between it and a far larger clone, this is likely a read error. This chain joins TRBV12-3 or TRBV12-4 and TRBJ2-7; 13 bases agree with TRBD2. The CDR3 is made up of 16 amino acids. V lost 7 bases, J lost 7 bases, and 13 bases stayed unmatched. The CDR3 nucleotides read TGTGCCAGCACCCCCAGGACTAGCGGGAGTTTGAATGAGCAGTACTTC. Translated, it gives CASTPRTSGSLNEQYF.

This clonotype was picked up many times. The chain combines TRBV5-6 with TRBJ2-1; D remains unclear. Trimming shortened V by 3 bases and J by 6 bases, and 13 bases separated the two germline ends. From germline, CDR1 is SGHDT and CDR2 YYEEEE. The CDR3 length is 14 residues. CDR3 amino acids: CASSSQDLPNEQFF. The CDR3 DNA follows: TGTGCCAGCAGCTCGCAGGACCTACCCAATGAGCAGTTCTTC. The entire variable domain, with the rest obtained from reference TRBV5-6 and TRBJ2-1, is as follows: DAGVTQSPTHLIKTRGQQVTLRCSPKSGHDTVSWYQQALGQGPQFIFQYYEEEERQRGNFPDRFSGHQFPNYSSELNVNALLLGDSALYLCASSSQDLPNEQFFGPGTRLTVL.

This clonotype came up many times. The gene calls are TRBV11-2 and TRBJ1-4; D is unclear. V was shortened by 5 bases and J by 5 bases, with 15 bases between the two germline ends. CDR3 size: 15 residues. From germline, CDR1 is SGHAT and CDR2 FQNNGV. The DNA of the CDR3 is TGTGCCAGCAGCATTGGGCCCAGCGGGAATGAAAAACTGTTTTTT. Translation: CASSIGPSGNEKLFF.

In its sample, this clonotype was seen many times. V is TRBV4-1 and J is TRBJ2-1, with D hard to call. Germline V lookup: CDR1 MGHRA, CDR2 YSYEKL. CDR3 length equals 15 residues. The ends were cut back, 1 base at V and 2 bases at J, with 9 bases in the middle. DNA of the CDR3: TGCGCCAGCAGCCAAGGTTGGTCAACCTACAATGAGCAGTTCTTC. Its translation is CASSQGWSTYNEQFF.

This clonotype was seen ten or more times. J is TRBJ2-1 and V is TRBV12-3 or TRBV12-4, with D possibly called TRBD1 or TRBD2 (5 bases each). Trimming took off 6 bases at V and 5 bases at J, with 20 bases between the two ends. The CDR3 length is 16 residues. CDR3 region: CASSAEGRRPHNEQFF. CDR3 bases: TGTGCCAGCAGCGCCGAGGGGCGAAGGCCTCACAATGAGCAGTTCTTC.

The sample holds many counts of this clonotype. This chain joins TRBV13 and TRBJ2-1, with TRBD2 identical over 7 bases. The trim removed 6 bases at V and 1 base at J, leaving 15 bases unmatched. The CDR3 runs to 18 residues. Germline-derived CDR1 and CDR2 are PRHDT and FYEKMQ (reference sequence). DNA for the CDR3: TGTGCCAGCAGTGGGCCGCGTGTTGGGGGGGGGTCCTACAATGAGCAGTTCTTC. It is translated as CASSGPRVGGGSYNEQFF.

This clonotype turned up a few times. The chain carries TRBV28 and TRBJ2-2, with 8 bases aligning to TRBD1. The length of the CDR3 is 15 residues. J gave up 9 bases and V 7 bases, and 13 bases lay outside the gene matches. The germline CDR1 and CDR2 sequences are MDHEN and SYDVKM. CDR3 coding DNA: TGTGCCAGCACAGGGGGCCTTCCAATTCTCCGGGAGCTGTTTTTT. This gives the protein CASTGGLPILRELFF.

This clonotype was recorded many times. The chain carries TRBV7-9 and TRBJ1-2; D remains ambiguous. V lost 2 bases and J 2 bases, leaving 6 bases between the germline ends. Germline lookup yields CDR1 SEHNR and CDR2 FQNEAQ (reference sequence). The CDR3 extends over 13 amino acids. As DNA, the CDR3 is TGTGCCAGCAGCTTAAATGTGAACTATGGCTACACCTTC. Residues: CASSLNVNYGYTF.

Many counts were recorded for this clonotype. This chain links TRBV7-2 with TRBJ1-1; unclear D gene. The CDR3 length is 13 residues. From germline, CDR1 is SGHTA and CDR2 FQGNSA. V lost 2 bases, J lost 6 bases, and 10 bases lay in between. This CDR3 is CASSLSHASEAFF. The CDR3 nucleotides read TGTGCCAGCAGCTTATCCCATGCTTCTGAAGCTTTCTTT.

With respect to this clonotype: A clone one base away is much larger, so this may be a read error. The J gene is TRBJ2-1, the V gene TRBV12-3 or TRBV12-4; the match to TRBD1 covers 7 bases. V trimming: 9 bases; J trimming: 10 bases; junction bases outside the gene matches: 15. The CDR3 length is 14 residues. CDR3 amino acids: CARRPGQSSYEQFF. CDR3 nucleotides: TGTGCCAGGAGACCGGGACAGAGCTCCTACGAGCAGTTCTTC.

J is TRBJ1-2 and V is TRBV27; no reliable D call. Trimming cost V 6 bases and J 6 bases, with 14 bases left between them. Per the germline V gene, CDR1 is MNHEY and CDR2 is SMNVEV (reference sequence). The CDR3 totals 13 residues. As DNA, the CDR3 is TGTGCCAGCAGCCCCAAACGGGTCGATGGCTACACCTTC. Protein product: CASSPKRVDGYTF.

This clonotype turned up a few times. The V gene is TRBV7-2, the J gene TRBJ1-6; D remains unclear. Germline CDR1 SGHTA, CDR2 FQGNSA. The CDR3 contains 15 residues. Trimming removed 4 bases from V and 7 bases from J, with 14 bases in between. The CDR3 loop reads CASSSGWRPNSPLHF. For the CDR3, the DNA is TGTGCCAGCAGCTCCGGATGGAGGCCGAATTCACCCCTCCACTTT.

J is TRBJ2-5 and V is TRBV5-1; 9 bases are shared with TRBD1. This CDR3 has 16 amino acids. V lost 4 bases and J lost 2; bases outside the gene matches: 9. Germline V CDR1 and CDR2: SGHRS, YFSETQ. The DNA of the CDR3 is TGCGCCAGCAGCCCGATACAGGGGGCTCCTCAAGAGACCCAGTACTTC. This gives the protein CASSPIQGAPQETQYF.